Each of the 26 T cell receptor beta chains below was sequenced from the same sample in a study of shared T cell receptors in the human thymus. Some clones are missing from TCRdb's copy, which holds only in-frame ones; the method was immunoSEQ multiplex PCR. The sample records 700,000 or so clones, 70% to 90% being singletons. These data were likewise used in another study, on human thymus T cells.

Sequences were obtained from thymocytes. Receptor source: a girl under three years old with a congenital heart defect.

This sequence joins TRBV7-2 and TRBJ1-1; D unresolved. Trimming took off 8 bases at V and 3 bases at J, with 25 bases between the two ends. This CDR3 is 17 amino acids long. Germline V gene lookup returns CDR1 SGHTA and CDR2 FQGNSA. The CDR3 protein is CASGTSARLRRDTEAFF. CDR3 in DNA: TGTGCCAGCGGCACCTCGGCCCGGCTCCGGCGGGACACTGAAGCTTTCTTT.

The V gene is TRBV6-5, the J gene TRBJ1-1; tentatively, D is TRBD1 (6 bases). The V gene's germline CDR1 is MNHEY and CDR2 SVGAGI. There are 15 residues in the CDR3. The V gene lost 2 bases and the J gene lost 3 bases, with 13 bases spanning the gap. CDR3 nucleotides: TGTGCCAGCAGTTACCAAGACAGGTCGGACACTGAAGCTTTCTTT. It encodes CASSYQDRSDTEAFF.

This clone was counted only a few times. The V and J genes are TRBV15 and TRBJ2-2; D not resolved. The CDR3 extends over 20 amino acids. Germline V gene sequence: CDR1 LNHNV, CDR2 YYDKDF (reference sequence). Trimming left V 1 base short and J 1 base short, with 22 bases between. Here the CDR3 reads CATSRVILDRPKVNTGELFF. The CDR3 DNA follows: TGTGCCACCAGCAGAGTGATCCTAGATCGTCCGAAAGTGAACACCGGGGAGCTGTTTTTT.

This chain connects TRBV6-1 to TRBJ1-6; possibly TRBD1 for D (5 bases). Trimming took 4 bases from V and 11 from J, leaving 9 bases between them. The germline V gene has CDR1 MNHNS and CDR2 SASEGT. This CDR3 contains 12 residues. CDR3 DNA sequence: TGTGCCAGCAGTGGGCCGGGGGCACCCCTCCACTTT. Protein sequence: CASSGPGAPLHF.

The table lists this clone with a count of one. The rearrangement uses TRBV21-1 and TRBJ2-5; TRBD1, the table's D call, lacks a check against the DNA. TRBV21-1 counts as a pseudogene. This CDR3 contains 15 residues. The CDR3 nucleotides are TGTGCCAGCAGCAAAAGGGCGACAGGGCAAGAGACCCAGTACTTC. This translates into CASSKRATGQETQYF.

With regard to this clone: Other DNA sequences in this sample translate to the same CDR3. This chain connects TRBV9 to TRBJ2-1, with D perhaps matching TRBD2 (6 bases). The CDR3 consists of 15 residues. V was shortened by 0 bases and J by 4 bases, with 11 bases between the two germline ends. CDR1 and CDR2 from the germline V gene are SGDLS and YYNGEE. In DNA, the CDR3 is TGTGCCAGCAGCGTAGTAGGCGGGGTTTACAATGAGCAGTTCTTC. This sequence encodes CASSVVGGVYNEQFF. Variable domain in full (rest from reference TRBV9 and TRBJ2-1): DSGVTQTPKHLITATGQRVTLRCSPRSGDLSVYWYQQSLDQGLQFLIQYYNGEERAKGNILERFSAQQFPDLHSELNLSSLELGDSALYFCASSVVGGVYNEQFFGPGTRLTVL.

The CDR3: CASSPGGAPAYYGYTF. The CDR3 DNA sequence: TGTGCCAGCAGTCCCGGGGGTGCCCCGGCTTACTATGGCTACACCTTC. This rearrangement joins TRBV28 to TRBJ1-2; tentative D call: TRBD1 (5 bases). Germline V lookup: CDR1 MDHEN, CDR2 SYDVKM. V lost 5 bases and J 3 bases, leaving 19 bases between the germline ends. This CDR3 comprises 16 residues.

The chain is built from TRBV4-1 and TRBJ2-5, with 7 nucleotides matching TRBD1. The germline gives CDR1 MGHRA, CDR2 YSYEKL. The CDR3 loop spans 17 amino acids. V shed 2 bases and J 2 bases; nucleotides not matched to a gene: 11. In DNA form, the CDR3 reads TGCGCCAGCAGCCAACCGTCAAAGGGGACAGTTCAAGAGACCCAGTACTTC. The encoded protein is CASSQPSKGTVQETQYF.

CDR3 bases: TGTGCCAGCAGTAAGTCGGGGGTCGAGACCCAGTACTTC. This translates into CASSKSGVETQYF. The V and J genes are TRBV27 and TRBJ2-5, with a possible D match to TRBD2 (6 bases). The germline V gene has CDR1 MNHEY and CDR2 SMNVEV (reference sequence). The CDR3 is 13 amino acids. Trimming left V 5 bases short and J 5 bases short, with 12 bases between.

The chain employs TRBV7-3 and TRBJ2-2, with a weak D call TRBD1 (6 bases). Per germline, CDR1 SGHTA and CDR2 FQGTGA. V dropped 2 bases and J dropped 7 bases, with 14 bases sitting between them. This CDR3 has 15 residues. Here the CDR3 reads CASSLAGTWGGELFF. CDR3 DNA sequence: TGTGCCAGCAGCTTAGCTGGGACATGGGGCGGGGAGCTGTTTTTT. Looking up the rest from reference TRBV7-3 and TRBJ2-2 gives the full variable domain: GAGVSQTPSNKVTEKGKYVELRCDPISGHTALYWYRQSLGQGPEFLIYFQGTGAADDSGLPNDRFFAVRPEGSVSTLKIQRTERGDSAVYLCASSLAGTWGGELFFGEGSRLTVL.

The V and J genes are TRBV20-1 and TRBJ2-1; D uncertain. Trimming shortened V by 3 bases and J by 8 bases, and 5 bases separated the two germline ends. This CDR3 is 10 amino acids long. Germline V gene lookup returns CDR1 DFQATT and CDR2 SNEGSKA (reference sequence). The chain's CDR3 is CSASLHEQFF. DNA for the CDR3: TGCAGTGCTAGCCTCCATGAGCAGTTCTTC.

This clone has only one observation. This chain uses TRBV6-1 with TRBJ1-6; 8 positions agree with TRBD1. This CDR3 contains 14 residues. J gave up 10 bases and V 3 bases, and 5 bases lay outside the gene matches. The germline CDR1 and CDR2 sequences are MNHNS and SASEGT. The CDR3 sequence is CASSDTGGRSPLHF. The CDR3 DNA sequence: TGTGCCAGCAGTGACACAGGGGGTAGGTCACCCCTCCACTTT.

CDR3 sequence reads: CASSPCTVSYGYTF. CDR3 DNA: TGTGCCAGCAGTCCCTGCACAGTTTCCTATGGCTACACCTTC. This chain links TRBV28 with TRBJ1-2, with no clear D. Looked up from germline, CDR1 is MDHEN and CDR2 is SYDVKM. This CDR3 spans 14 amino acids. V was shortened by 5 bases and J by 4 bases, with 14 bases between the two germline ends.

V gene TRBV5-3 combines with J gene TRBJ2-7; 7 nucleotides match TRBD1. TRBV5-3 is an open reading frame, and its role is uncertain. V gave up 4 bases and J gave up 2 bases; unmatched junction bases: 3. The CDR3 runs to 13 residues. The DNA for the CDR3 is TGTGCCAGAAGCGGACAGGACCCCTACGAGCAGTACTTC. Residues: CARSGQDPYEQYF.

The rearrangement joins TRBV7-3 to TRBJ1-2; 7 bases align to TRBD1. The CDR3 consists of 12 residues. Germline CDR1 is SGHTA and CDR2 is FQGTGA. J gave up 4 bases and V 5 bases, and 1 base lay outside the gene matches. This CDR3 reads CASSRTGYGYTF. Written as DNA, the CDR3 is TGTGCCAGCAGCCGGACAGGCTATGGCTACACCTTC.

This sequence joins TRBV4-2 and TRBJ1-2; 7 bases match TRBD1. With V trimmed by 4 bases and J by 2 bases, 4 bases remained unmatched. The germline V gene encodes CDR1 LGHNA and CDR2 YNFKEQ. The CDR3 totals 14 residues. CDR3 sequence (DNA): TGTGCCAGCAGCCCGACAGGGTTGAACTATGGCTACACCTTC. It is translated as CASSPTGLNYGYTF.

The CDR3 here is CASSLSRGRGFTQETQYF. The CDR3 DNA reads TGTGCCAGCAGCTTGTCGCGTGGTCGAGGGTTCACCCAAGAGACCCAGTACTTC. This chain links TRBV5-4 with TRBJ2-5; D might be TRBD2 (5 bases). CDR1 is SGHNT, CDR2 YYREEE, per germline (reference sequence). V was trimmed by 1 base and J by 1 base, leaving 20 bases between them. The CDR3 runs to 18 residues.

The chain links TRBV6-1 to TRBJ2-7, with 9 bases aligning to TRBD1. Germline CDR1 reads MNHNS; CDR2 reads SASEGT. This CDR3 contains 16 residues. The V segment lost 4 bases and the J segment 2 bases; nucleotides outside the gene matches: 9. The CDR3 region has the DNA TGTGCCAGCAGTGGGGTACGCCGGGACAGGGCCTACGAGCAGTACTTC. Protein sequence: CASSGVRRDRAYEQYF.

The CDR3 protein is CASSFHTNEGGDTQYF. CDR3 sequence (DNA): TGCGCCAGCAGCTTCCACACCAACGAGGGCGGAGATACGCAGTATTTT. The chain couples TRBV5-1 to TRBJ2-3, with D tentatively TRBD2 (5 bases). Per the germline V gene, CDR1 is SGHRS and CDR2 is YFSETQ. Trimming removed 2 bases at V and 5 bases at J, with 18 bases between. CDR3 size: 16 residues.

V gene TRBV10-2 combines with J gene TRBJ1-5; the D gene is possibly TRBD1 (5 bases). The CDR3 length is 17 residues. Trimming removed 4 bases at V and 4 bases at J, with 20 bases between. Germline CDR1 WSHSY, CDR2 SAAADI. CDR3 sequence reads: CASSVMGVGGRNQPQHF. In DNA form, the CDR3 reads TGCGCCAGCAGTGTGATGGGAGTCGGGGGACGTAATCAGCCCCAGCATTTT.

V and J are TRBV27 and TRBJ1-4; TRBD1 is a possible D gene (5 bases). The CDR3 runs 14 residues. Trimming left V 10 bases short and J 8 bases short, with 20 bases between. Germline lookup yields CDR1 MNHEY and CDR2 SMNVEV (reference sequence). Written as DNA, the CDR3 is TGTGCCACCAAAACAGGTTGGGATTCGGAAAAACTGTTTTTT. Residues: CATKTGWDSEKLFF.

CDR3 coding DNA: TGCGCCAGCAGTGAGCTGGGGGCGAGGGACCACACAGATACGCAGTATTTT. The encoded protein is CASSELGARDHTDTQYF. V usage is TRBV10-1 and J usage is TRBJ2-3, with D possibly being TRBD1 (6 bases). Deletions cut 2 bases from V and 2 bases from J, with 17 bases between. Germline values: CDR1 WNHNN, CDR2 SYGVQD (reference sequence). The CDR3 sequence is 17 residues long.

The chain couples TRBV29-1 to TRBJ1-2; D unclear. The CDR3 length is 13 residues. Trimming removed 3 bases at V and 6 bases at J, with 14 bases between. CDR1 is SQVTM and CDR2 is ANQGSEA in the germline V gene. The CDR3 sequence: CSVDPGRRDGYTF. CDR3 nucleotides: TGCAGCGTTGACCCGGGAAGAAGGGATGGCTACACCTTC.

The chain recombines TRBV12-5 with TRBJ2-1; maybe TRBD1 (7 bases). The CDR3 consists of 17 residues. V was cut by 2 bases and J by 2 bases, with 16 bases left in between. Germline V gives CDR1 LGHNT, CDR2 FRNRAP. In DNA, the CDR3 is TGTGCTAGTGGTTTGTCCCACCCCAGGGGGGCCTACAATGAGCAGTTCTTC. Protein: CASGLSHPRGAYNEQFF.

This chain links TRBV27 with TRBJ2-1, with a weak D call TRBD1 (7 bases). CDR3 size: 15 residues. Germline CDR1 reads MNHEY; CDR2 reads SMNVEV (reference sequence). Trimming cost V 7 bases and J 0 bases, with 13 bases left between them. As DNA, the CDR3 is TGTGCCAGCACCCCAGGGGGGAGCTCCTACAATGAGCAGTTCTTC. Residues: CASTPGGSSYNEQFF.

This clone was seen more than once but under ten times. Distinct nucleotide sequences in the sample also encode this CDR3. The chain recombines TRBV5-1 with TRBJ1-1; 7 bases align to TRBD1. V trimming: 2 bases; J trimming: 1 base; junction bases outside the gene matches: 5. The germline gives CDR1 SGHRS, CDR2 YFSETQ. CDR3 length: 15 amino acids. The CDR3 sequence is CASSFPGTENTEAFF. The CDR3 nucleotides are TGCGCCAGCAGCTTCCCCGGGACAGAGAACACTGAAGCTTTCTTT.